A selection of T cell receptor beta chains follows, all from one sample in a study of T cells of healthy individuals. TCRdb used MiXCR to reprocess the 5' RACE reads, holding one entry per CDR3 protein. The data contain tens of thousands of distinct CDR3 sequences, 4% to 5.5% of them singletons. These receptors originate from a human donor in good health. The CDR3 runs from the conserved cysteine through the conserved F or W. The order of the fields is CDR3 length, clone size, J gene, V gene, D gene, CDR3 protein, CDR3 DNA. A D gene is named only where the DNA matches it firmly. For some rows the clone size is stated as once, few or many, or as a class when expanded; others skip it.

15	many	TRBJ2-1	TRBV10-2	TRBD2	CASRRRREGPGEQFF	TGCGCCAGCAGGAGAAGGCGGGAGGGCCCGGGTGAGCAGTTCTTC
14	few	TRBJ2-5	TRBV12-3/TRBV12-4	NA	CASSFNSWMETQYF	TGTGCCAGCAGTTTCAACAGCTGGATGGAGACCCAGTACTTC
14	many	TRBJ2-7	TRBV18	NA	CASGGSGATREQYF	TGTGCCAGCGGCGGGTCTGGCGCCACAAGGGAGCAGTACTTC
15	many	TRBJ1-6	TRBV7-2	TRBD1	CASSPWTGRGSPLHF	TGTGCCAGCAGCCCCTGGACAGGGAGGGGATCACCCCTCCACTTT
18	many	TRBJ2-3	TRBV10-3	TRBD2	CAISERLAGGLSTDTQYF	TGTGCCATCAGTGAAAGACTAGCGGGGGGCCTTAGCACAGATACGCAGTATTTT
14	many	TRBJ2-3	TRBV3-1	TRBD2	CASSQTSSTDTQYF	TGTGCCAGCAGTCAGACTAGCTCCACAGATACGCAGTATTTT
16	NA	TRBJ2-7	TRBV29-1	TRBD2	CSVSLASSWNSYEQYF	TGCAGCGTCTCACTAGCGTCATCTTGGAACTCCTACGAGCAGTACTTC
14	many	TRBJ1-6	TRBV12-3/TRBV12-4	NA	CASSLGGENSPLHF	TGTGCCAGCAGTTTAGGGGGCGAGAATTCACCCCTCCACTTT
13	NA	TRBJ2-6	TRBV9	NA	CASSVSGANVLTF	TGTGCCAGCAGCGTCTCTGGGGCCAACGTCCTGACTTTC
16	many	TRBJ2-7	TRBV10-3	TRBD2	CAISEHGGGSSYEQYF	TGTGCCATCAGTGAGCACGGGGGGGGTAGCTCCTACGAGCAGTACTTC
19	many	TRBJ2-7	TRBV4-2	TRBD2	CASSQGNVAGALSSYEQYF	TGTGCCAGCAGCCAAGGGAATGTAGCGGGAGCCCTGAGCTCCTACGAGCAGTACTTC
15	many	TRBJ2-7	TRBV6-5	TRBD1	CASSSPGQGQYEQYF	TGTGCCAGCAGTTCCCCGGGACAGGGGCAGTACGAGCAGTACTTC
12	many	TRBJ1-6	TRBV6-1	NA	CASSVLNSPLHF	TGTGCCAGCAGTGTACTAAATTCACCCCTCCACTTT
16	few	TRBJ2-2	TRBV23-1	TRBD2	CASSPVAGGPAGELFF	TGCGCCAGCAGTCCCGTTGCGGGAGGGCCTGCCGGGGAGCTGTTTTTT